This T cell receptor (beta chain) was recorded in a study of T cell changes during pregnancy in multiple sclerosis. Some clones are missing from TCRdb's copy, which holds only in-frame ones; the method was immunoSEQ multiplex PCR. Of 60,000 to 75,000 clones listed, approximately 91% are singletons. Germline-derived CDR1 and CDR2 are SGHTA and FQGNSA. Deletions cut 3 bases from V and 2 bases from J, with 13 bases between. CDR3 length equals 15 residues. J is TRBJ2-5 and V is TRBV7-2; the D gene is possibly TRBD2 (5 bases). This TCR was recovered from a female donor with multiple sclerosis, enrolled in a pregnancy study. Sample: peripheral blood, taken in the third trimester of pregnancy. In DNA, the CDR3 is TGTGCCAGCAGCTTTCGACGACTACTACAAGAGACCCAGTACTTC. Protein sequence: CASSFRRLLQETQYF.